This T cell receptor beta chain was documented in a study of blood T cell repertoires in COVID-19. Overall study context: COVID-19 samples, acute and convalescent, were from the United States, Italy and Spain. Sources were T cells, B-cell-depleted T cells, or PBMCs; the material itself was cDNA or gDNA.

CDR3 length: 18 residues. V gave up 0 bases and J gave up 3 bases; unmatched junction bases: 13. CDR1 is SGHTA, CDR2 FQGNSA, per germline. As originally analysed: The assay estimated nucleated cells by amplifying reference gene primers. Assay: immunoSEQ multiplex PCR; the TCRdb copy retains only in-frame clones and omits some. That table furnishes V, J and clone size, whereas the DNA furnished D and trimming. The sample gives approximately 72,000 clones, around 83% of which show up once; around 32% is in the top ten. The sample was peripheral blood. The chain uses TRBV7-2 and TRBJ2-7; TRBD2 matches 8 bases. The sequence was obtained from a woman at least 80 years old with active or convalescent COVID-19. The CDR3 spells CASSLAPPTLSGGYEQYF. CDR3 sequence (DNA): TGTGCCAGCAGCTTAGCACCCCCCACCTTGAGCGGGGGCTACGAGCAGTACTTC.